The 28 T cell receptor beta chains below all came from one sample that was sequenced in a study of blood T cell repertoires in COVID-19. Here immunoSEQ multiplex PCR was the method, and the copy in TCRdb shows in-frame clones only, minus some. The sample contains roughly 230,000 clones, 90% of which appear only once. Sequenced input: peripheral blood. These TCRs come from an older woman with COVID-19, enrolled during active disease.

CDR3 coding DNA: TGCGCCAGCAGTGAGGGGTCTAGCGGGGGGACCCAGTACTTC. Amino acids: CASSEGSSGGTQYF. V and J are TRBV10-2 and TRBJ2-5; TRBD2 matches 10 bases. The CDR3 sequence is 14 residues long. The V segment lost 2 bases and the J segment 7 bases; nucleotides outside the gene matches: 4. Germline V gene sequence: CDR1 WSHSY, CDR2 SAAADI.

The chain is built from TRBV3-1 (or the pseudogene TRBV3-2) and TRBJ2-1; tentatively, D is TRBD2 (5 bases). Deletions cut 3 bases from V and 10 bases from J, with 13 bases between. The germline gives CDR1 LGHDT, CDR2 YNNKEL (reference sequence). CDR3 length equals 13 residues. CDR3: CASSQLPGGEQFF. The CDR3 DNA reads TGTGCCAGCAGCCAGCTCCCGGGCGGGGAGCAGTTCTTC.

This clone showed up just once. The chain is built from TRBV4-3 and TRBJ2-7; TRBD1 matches at 7 bases. From germline, CDR1 is LGHNA and CDR2 YSLEER. The CDR3 spans 15 residues. With V trimmed by 0 bases and J by 3 bases, 5 bases remained unmatched. CDR3 nucleotides: TGCGCCAGCAGCCAAGAAAACAGGGGTTACTACGAGCAGTACTTC. Protein: CASSQENRGYYEQYF.

V gene TRBV19 combines with J gene TRBJ1-2, with TRBD1 as a possible D gene (6 bases). Trimming took off 7 bases at V and 6 bases at J, with 15 bases between the two ends. This CDR3 has 13 amino acids. Per germline, CDR1 LNHDA and CDR2 SQIVND (reference sequence). CDR3 residues: CASKGYWDNGYTF. Written as DNA, the CDR3 is TGTGCCAGTAAGGGGTATTGGGACAATGGCTACACCTTC. Combining the CDR3 with reference TRBV19 and TRBJ1-2 gives the whole variable domain DGGITQSPKYLFRKEGQNVTLSCEQNLNHDAMYWYRQDPGQGLRLIYYSQIVNDFQKGDIAEGYSVSREKKESFPLTVTSAQKNPTAFYLCASKGYWDNGYTFGSGTRLTVV.

The rearrangement uses TRBV9 and TRBJ2-6, with 11 positions matching TRBD1. The CDR3 loop spans 20 amino acids. Looked up from germline, CDR1 is SGDLS and CDR2 is YYNGEE. V shed 1 base, J shed 3 bases, and the junction held 12 bases outside the gene matches. DNA of the CDR3: TGTGCCAGCAGCGTACCAAGGGGACAGGGGGTTGAGTTTGGGGCCAACGTCCTGACTTTC. This encodes CASSVPRGQGVEFGANVLTF.

This chain links TRBV7-9 with TRBJ1-2, with D possibly TRBD1 on 6 matching bases. CDR3 length equals 12 residues. Germline assignment: CDR1 SEHNR and CDR2 FQNEAQ (reference sequence). Trimming left V 9 bases short and J 7 bases short, with 15 bases between. The DNA of the CDR3 is TGTGCCAGTACAGGGACGGATCTTGGCTACACCTTC. It translates to CASTGTDLGYTF. Supplemented by reference TRBV7-9 and TRBJ1-2, the full variable domain reads DTGVSQNPRHKITKRGQNVTFRCDPISEHNRLYWYRQTLGQGPEFLTYFQNEAQLEKSRLLSDRFSAERPKGSFSTLEIQRTEQGDSAMYLCASTGTDLGYTFGSGTRLTVV.

V usage is TRBV4-3 and J usage is TRBJ2-7, with D unclear. From germline, CDR1 is LGHNA and CDR2 YSLEER. Trimming shortened V by 0 bases and J by 4 bases, and 7 bases separated the two germline ends. The CDR3 length is 13 residues. CDR3 sequence: CASSQDSWYEQYF. DNA of the CDR3: TGCGCCAGCAGCCAAGATAGTTGGTACGAGCAGTACTTC.

The CDR3 is CASTIQGSNQPQHF. The CDR3 nucleotides are TGTGCCAGCACGATTCAGGGAAGCAATCAGCCCCAGCATTTT. V gene TRBV5-4 combines with J gene TRBJ1-5; the D gene is possibly TRBD1 (5 bases). CDR3 length: 14 residues. Trimming left V 6 bases short and J 1 base short, with 11 bases between. The germline gives CDR1 SGHNT, CDR2 YYREEE (reference sequence).

The chain employs TRBV19 and TRBJ2-3; perhaps TRBD1 as D (5 bases). V lost 1 base and J lost 0, with 17 bases in between. Germline-derived CDR1 and CDR2 are LNHDA and SQIVND (reference sequence). This CDR3 comprises 18 residues. The CDR3 spells CASSIGVGEFESTDTQYF. In DNA, the CDR3 is TGTGCCAGTAGTATAGGGGTAGGGGAATTCGAAAGCACAGATACGCAGTATTTT.

This clone has a handful of counts. The chain combines TRBV27 with TRBJ1-6, with D possibly TRBD1 on 6 matching bases. CDR3 length equals 15 residues. The germline gives CDR1 MNHEY, CDR2 SMNVEV (reference sequence). Trimming stripped 6 bases from V and 4 bases from J, with 13 bases between. CDR3 region: CASRRQGQYNSPLHF. The CDR3 DNA reads TGTGCCAGCAGACGACAAGGACAGTATAATTCACCCCTCCACTTT.

The chain combines TRBV11-3 with TRBJ2-3; 11 bases are shared with TRBD1. This CDR3 is built from 17 residues. After removal of 0 bases from V and 6 bases from J, the junction contained 8 bases not matched to a gene. Germline CDR1 and CDR2: SGHNT and YENEEA. The CDR3 region has the DNA TGTGCCAGCAGCTTAGATTCTGGACAGGGGGCGCAGGATACGCAGTATTTT. Translation gives CASSLDSGQGAQDTQYF.

The chain joins TRBV6-2 or TRBV6-3 to TRBJ1-2; TRBD1 agrees at 9 bases. Germline V gene sequence: CDR1 MNHEY, CDR2 SVGEGT. V dropped 6 bases and J dropped 4; count of bases not matched to a gene: 9. This CDR3 region has 15 residues. The CDR3 coding sequence is TGTGCCAGCAGCTCGCCCGGGACAGGGTTCTATGGCTACACCTTC. This gives the protein CASSSPGTGFYGYTF.

This clone was observed a handful of times. In DNA, the CDR3 is TGCGCCAGCAGCCATGTTGACAGGGCGAACACTGAAGCTTTCTTT. Its protein is CASSHVDRANTEAFF. The V and J genes are TRBV4-3 and TRBJ1-1, with TRBD1 matching over 7 bases. Germline V gene data show CDR1 as LGHNA and CDR2 as YSLEER. V shed 3 bases, J shed 1 base, and the junction held 5 bases outside the gene matches. The CDR3 spans 15 residues.

The V and J genes are TRBV5-8 and TRBJ1-4, with TRBD1 matching 7 bases. V lost 3 bases, J lost 6 bases, and 5 bases stayed unmatched. This CDR3 contains 14 residues. Germline V gene lookup returns CDR1 SGHTS and CDR2 YDEGEE. CDR3 loop: CASSWDSQYEKLFF. The CDR3, as DNA: TGTGCCAGCAGCTGGGACAGCCAATATGAAAAACTGTTTTTT.

V usage is TRBV18 and J usage is TRBJ1-2, with 11 bases identical to TRBD1. The CDR3 contains 15 residues. V trimming: 3 bases; J trimming: 4 bases; junction bases outside the gene matches: 4. Germline V gene lookup returns CDR1 KGHSH and CDR2 LQKENI. In nucleotides, the CDR3 is TGTGCCAGCTCACCCCGGGACAGGGGGACCTATGGCTACACCTTC. This encodes CASSPRDRGTYGYTF. Drawing the rest from reference TRBV18 and TRBJ1-2, the complete variable domain is NAGVMQNPRHLVRRRGQEARLRCSPMKGHSHVYWYRQLPEEGLKFMVYLQKENIIDESGMPKERFSAEFPKEGPSILRIQQVVRGDSAAYFCASSPRDRGTYGYTFGSGTRLTVV.

CDR3: CASSPQGAPGANVLTF. For the CDR3, the DNA is TGTGCCAGCTCACCACAGGGGGCGCCTGGGGCCAACGTCCTGACTTTC. This chain connects TRBV18 to TRBJ2-6, with 7 nucleotides matching TRBD1. The germline gives CDR1 KGHSH, CDR2 LQKENI. V shed 1 base and J 2 bases; nucleotides not matched to a gene: 2. This CDR3 region has 16 residues.

The CDR3 is CASSLEGGLNSPLHF. CDR3 DNA: TGTGCCAGCAGCTTAGAGGGCGGACTCAATTCACCCCTCCACTTT. This chain links TRBV7-3 with TRBJ1-6; D uncertain. The V end lost 2 bases, the J end lost 7 bases, and 12 bases lay between the germline ends. CDR3 length: 15 residues. Germline V CDR1 and CDR2: SGHTA, FQGTGA.

The chain carries TRBV5-4 and TRBJ1-6, with a possible D match to TRBD1 (6 bases). Germline CDR1 is SGHNT and CDR2 is YYREEE (reference sequence). This CDR3 has 14 amino acids. The V and J ends lost 2 bases and 10 bases respectively, with 13 bases between them. CDR3 bases: TGTGCCAGCAGCTTACAGGGTAGAGAGTCACCCCTCCACTTT. As protein: CASSLQGRESPLHF.

The chain links TRBV3-1 (or the pseudogene TRBV3-2) to TRBJ2-7; tentatively, D is TRBD2 (7 bases). CDR1 is LGHDT and CDR2 is YNNKEL in the germline V gene (reference sequence). CDR3 length: 14 residues. The V gene lost 0 bases and the J gene lost 12 bases, with 18 bases spanning the gap. This chain's CDR3 is CASSQDLNGGRLYF. The CDR3 coding sequence is TGTGCCAGCAGCCAAGATCTCAACGGGGGGCGCCTGTACTTC.

The chain uses TRBV6-5 and TRBJ1-4, with 10 bases fitting TRBD1. This CDR3 region has 14 residues. Germline CDR1 reads MNHEY; CDR2 reads SVGAGI. J was trimmed by 6 bases and V by 6 bases; bases with no gene match: 4. CDR3 nucleotide sequence: TGTGCCAGCAGGACAGGGGGCGCGGATGAAAAACTGTTTTTT. Protein: CASRTGGADEKLFF.

This chain connects TRBV6-5 to TRBJ1-1; 8 nucleotides line up with TRBD1. V lost 4 bases to trimming and J lost 2 bases; unmatched junction nucleotides: 6. The CDR3 runs 15 residues. Germline CDR1 and CDR2: MNHEY and SVGAGI. In nucleotides, the CDR3 is TGTGCCAGCAGTTCCCGGGACAGGACTAACACTGAAGCTTTCTTT. It yields the protein CASSSRDRTNTEAFF.

This clone was seen only once. The rearrangement links TRBV9 to TRBJ2-2; 10 bases line up with TRBD2. The CDR3 has 16 amino acids. The germline CDR1 and CDR2 sequences are SGDLS and YYNGEE. V trimming: 0 bases; J trimming: 5 bases; junction bases outside the gene matches: 4. The CDR3 bases are TGTGCCAGCAGCGTAGACCCGGGACTAGCGACCGGGGAGCTGTTTTTT. Residues: CASSVDPGLATGELFF.

The chain has TRBV4-3 and TRBJ2-7; TRBD1 is a possible D gene (6 bases). The germline V gene has CDR1 LGHNA and CDR2 YSLEER. CDR3 size: 15 residues. V was shortened by 0 bases and J by 9 bases, with 18 bases between the two germline ends. The CDR3 loop reads CASSQDRGHPVGQYF. Here the CDR3 DNA reads TGCGCCAGCAGCCAAGATAGGGGACACCCAGTCGGGCAGTACTTC.

The V gene is TRBV7-2, the J gene TRBJ1-5; unclear D gene. Germline CDR1 reads SGHTA; CDR2 reads FQGNSA. The CDR3 is 15 residues long. V gave up 0 bases and J gave up 4 bases, with 10 bases separating them. In DNA form, the CDR3 reads TGTGCCAGCAGCTTAGCCTCGGGAAGGAATCAGCCCCAGCATTTT. It yields the protein CASSLASGRNQPQHF.

The V call is TRBV27, the J call TRBJ1-5; D gene uncertain. The germline V gene has CDR1 MNHEY and CDR2 SMNVEV (reference sequence). CDR3 size: 13 residues. The V end lost 3 bases, the J end lost 5 bases, and 8 bases lay between the germline ends. In DNA form, the CDR3 reads TGTGCCAGCAGTTTTATGAGCGATCAGCCCCAGCATTTT. This sequence encodes CASSFMSDQPQHF.

V is TRBV9 and J is TRBJ1-1; TRBD1 is a possible D gene (6 bases). The length of the CDR3 is 12 residues. Deletions cut 6 bases from V and 3 bases from J, with 9 bases between. CDR1 is SGDLS, CDR2 YYNGEE, per germline. The DNA for the CDR3 is TGTGCCAGCATAGACAGGTACACTGAAGCTTTCTTT. This sequence encodes CASIDRYTEAFF.

V usage is TRBV2 and J usage is TRBJ1-1, with 9 bases fitting TRBD1. The CDR3 spans 14 residues. V lost 8 bases and J lost 1; bases outside the gene matches: 5. In germline, CDR1 is SNHLY, CDR2 FYNNEI. For the CDR3, the DNA is TGTGCCAGCGCCCCGACAGGGGGGAACACTGAAGCTTTCTTT. It yields the protein CASAPTGGNTEAFF.

This chain connects TRBV19 to TRBJ1-3; D uncertain. The V end was cut by 1 base, the J end by 2 bases, with 12 bases between. Germline-derived CDR1 and CDR2 are LNHDA and SQIVND (reference sequence). This CDR3 has 16 amino acids. CDR3 DNA sequence: TGTGCCAGTAGTATAGGGCCCGCCGAAGCTGGAAACACCATATATTTT. This gives the protein CASSIGPAEAGNTIYF.